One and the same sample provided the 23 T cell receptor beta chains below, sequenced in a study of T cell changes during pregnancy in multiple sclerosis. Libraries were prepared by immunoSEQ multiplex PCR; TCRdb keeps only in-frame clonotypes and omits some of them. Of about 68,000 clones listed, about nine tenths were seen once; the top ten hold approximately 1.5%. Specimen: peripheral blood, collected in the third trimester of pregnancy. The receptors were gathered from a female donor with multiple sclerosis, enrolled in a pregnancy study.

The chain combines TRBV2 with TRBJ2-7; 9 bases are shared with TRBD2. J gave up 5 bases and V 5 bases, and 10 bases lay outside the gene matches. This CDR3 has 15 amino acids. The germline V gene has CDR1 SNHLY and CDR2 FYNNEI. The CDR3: CASSRGRADSDEQYF. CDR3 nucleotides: TGTGCCAGCAGTCGCGGGAGGGCCGATAGTGACGAGCAGTACTTC.

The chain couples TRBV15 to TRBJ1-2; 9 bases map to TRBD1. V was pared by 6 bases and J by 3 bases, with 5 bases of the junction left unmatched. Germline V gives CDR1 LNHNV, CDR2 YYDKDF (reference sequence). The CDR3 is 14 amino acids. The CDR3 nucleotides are TGTGCCACCAGTAGGGACAGGGTGGACTATGGCTACACCTTC. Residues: CATSRDRVDYGYTF.

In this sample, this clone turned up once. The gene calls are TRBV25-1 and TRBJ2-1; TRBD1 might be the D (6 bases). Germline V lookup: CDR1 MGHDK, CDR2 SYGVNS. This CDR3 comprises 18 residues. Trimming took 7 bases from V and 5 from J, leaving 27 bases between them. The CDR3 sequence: CASIPNLGRQADNNEQFF. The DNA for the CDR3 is TGTGCCAGCATCCCTAACCTAGGGCGACAGGCCGACAACAATGAGCAGTTCTTC.

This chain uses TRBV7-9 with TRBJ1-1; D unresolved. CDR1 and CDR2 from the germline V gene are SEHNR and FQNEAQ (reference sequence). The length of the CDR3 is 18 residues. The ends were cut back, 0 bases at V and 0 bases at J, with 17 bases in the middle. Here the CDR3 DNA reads TGTGCCAGCAGCTTAGCGTTGGGCAGCGGTGGTTTGAACACTGAAGCTTTCTTT. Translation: CASSLALGSGGLNTEAFF.

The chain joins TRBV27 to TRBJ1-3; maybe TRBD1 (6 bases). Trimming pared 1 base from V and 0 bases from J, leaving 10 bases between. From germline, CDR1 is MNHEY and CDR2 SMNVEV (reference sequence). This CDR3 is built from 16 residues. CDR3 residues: CASSLWGPSSGNTIYF. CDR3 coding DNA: TGTGCCAGCAGTTTATGGGGGCCTAGCTCTGGAAACACCATATATTTT.

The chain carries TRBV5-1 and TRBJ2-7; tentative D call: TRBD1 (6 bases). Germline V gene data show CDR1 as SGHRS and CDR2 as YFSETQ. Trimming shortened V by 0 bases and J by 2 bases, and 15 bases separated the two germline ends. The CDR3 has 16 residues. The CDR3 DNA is TGCGCCAGCAGCTTGGCGTTAAGGGGGATACCCTACGAGCAGTACTTC. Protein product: CASSLALRGIPYEQYF.

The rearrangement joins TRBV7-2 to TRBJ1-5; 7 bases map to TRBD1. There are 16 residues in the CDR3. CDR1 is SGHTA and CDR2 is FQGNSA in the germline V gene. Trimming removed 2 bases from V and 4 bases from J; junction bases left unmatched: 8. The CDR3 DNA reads TGTGCCAGCAGCTTACGGCGGGGACAGCCTAATCAGCCCCAGCATTTT. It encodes CASSLRRGQPNQPQHF. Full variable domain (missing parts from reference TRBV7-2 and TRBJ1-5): GAGVSQSPSNKVTEKGKDVELRCDPISGHTALYWYRQSLGQGLEFLIYFQGNSAPDKSGLPSDRFSAERTGGSVSTLTIQRTQQEDSAVYLCASSLRRGQPNQPQHFGDGTRLSIL.

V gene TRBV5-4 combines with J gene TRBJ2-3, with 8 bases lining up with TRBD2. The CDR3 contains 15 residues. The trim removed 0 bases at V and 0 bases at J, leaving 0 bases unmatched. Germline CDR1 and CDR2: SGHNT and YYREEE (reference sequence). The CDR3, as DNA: TGTGCCAGCAGCTTGGAGCGGGGGAGCACAGATACGCAGTATTTT. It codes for CASSLERGSTDTQYF.

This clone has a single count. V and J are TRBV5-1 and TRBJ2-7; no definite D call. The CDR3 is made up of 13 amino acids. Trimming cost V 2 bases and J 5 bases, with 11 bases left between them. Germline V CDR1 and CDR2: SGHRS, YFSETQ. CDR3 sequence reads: CASSFLGADEQYF. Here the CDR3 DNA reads TGCGCCAGCAGCTTCCTCGGCGCGGACGAGCAGTACTTC.

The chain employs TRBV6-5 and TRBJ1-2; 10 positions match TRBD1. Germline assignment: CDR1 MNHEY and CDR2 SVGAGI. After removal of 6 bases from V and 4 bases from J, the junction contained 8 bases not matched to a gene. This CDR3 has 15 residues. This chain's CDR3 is CASRSTGGDGYGYTF. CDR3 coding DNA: TGTGCCAGCAGGTCGACAGGGGGCGACGGCTATGGCTACACCTTC.

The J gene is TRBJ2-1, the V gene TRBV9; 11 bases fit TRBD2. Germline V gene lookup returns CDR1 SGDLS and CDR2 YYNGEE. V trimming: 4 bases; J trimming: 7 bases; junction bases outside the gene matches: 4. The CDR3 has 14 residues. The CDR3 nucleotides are TGTGCCAGCAGCCCTGGACTAGCGGGTAATGAGCAGTTCTTC. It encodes CASSPGLAGNEQFF.

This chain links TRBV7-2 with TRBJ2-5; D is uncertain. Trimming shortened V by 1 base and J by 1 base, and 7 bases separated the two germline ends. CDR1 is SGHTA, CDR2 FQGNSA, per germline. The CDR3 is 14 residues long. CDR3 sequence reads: CASSLVTVQETQYF. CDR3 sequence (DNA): TGTGCCAGCAGCTTAGTTACGGTCCAAGAGACCCAGTACTTC.

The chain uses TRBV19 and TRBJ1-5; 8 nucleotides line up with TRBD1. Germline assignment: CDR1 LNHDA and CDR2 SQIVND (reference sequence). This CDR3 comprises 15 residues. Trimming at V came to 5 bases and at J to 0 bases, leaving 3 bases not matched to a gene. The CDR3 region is CASSATGDSNQPQHF. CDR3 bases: TGTGCCAGTAGTGCGACAGGGGATAGCAATCAGCCCCAGCATTTT. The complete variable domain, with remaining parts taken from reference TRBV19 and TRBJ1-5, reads DGGITQSPKYLFRKEGQNVTLSCEQNLNHDAMYWYRQDPGQGLRLIYYSQIVNDFQKGDIAEGYSVSREKKESFPLTVTSAQKNPTAFYLCASSATGDSNQPQHFGDGTRLSIL.

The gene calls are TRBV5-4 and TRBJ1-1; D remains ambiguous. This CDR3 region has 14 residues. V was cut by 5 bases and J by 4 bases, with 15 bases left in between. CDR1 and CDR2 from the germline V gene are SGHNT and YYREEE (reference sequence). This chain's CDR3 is CASRPSPPGTEAFF. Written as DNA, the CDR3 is TGTGCCAGCAGACCATCACCCCCGGGCACTGAAGCTTTCTTT.

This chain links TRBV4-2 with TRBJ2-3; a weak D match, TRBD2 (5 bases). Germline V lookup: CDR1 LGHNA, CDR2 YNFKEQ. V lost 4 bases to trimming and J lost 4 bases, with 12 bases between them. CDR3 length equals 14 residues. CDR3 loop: CASSLQFGADTQYF. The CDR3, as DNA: TGTGCCAGCAGCCTCCAATTCGGGGCAGATACGCAGTATTTT.

CDR3 sequence (DNA): TGTGCCAGCAGTGCGGTCGCAGGGACCGGGGAGCTGTTTTTT. Translation gives CASSAVAGTGELFF. The chain uses TRBV11-3 and TRBJ2-2; perhaps TRBD1 as D (5 bases). V was cut by 6 bases and J by 5 bases, with 13 bases left in between. Germline values: CDR1 SGHNT, CDR2 YENEEA. CDR3 length equals 14 residues. The full variable domain, its missing parts supplied by reference TRBV11-3 and TRBJ2-2, is EAGVVQSPRYKIIEKKQPVAFWCNPISGHNTLYWYLQNLGQGPELLIRYENEEAVDDSQLPKDRFSAERLKGVDSTLKIQPAELGDSAVYLCASSAVAGTGELFFGEGSRLTVL.

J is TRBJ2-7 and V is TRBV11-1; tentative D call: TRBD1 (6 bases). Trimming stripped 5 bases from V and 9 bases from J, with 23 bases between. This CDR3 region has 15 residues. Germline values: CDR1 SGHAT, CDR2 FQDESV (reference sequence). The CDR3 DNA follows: TGTGCCAGCAGCGCCAACCGGGACAAATACGGTGTGCAGTACTTC. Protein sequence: CASSANRDKYGVQYF.

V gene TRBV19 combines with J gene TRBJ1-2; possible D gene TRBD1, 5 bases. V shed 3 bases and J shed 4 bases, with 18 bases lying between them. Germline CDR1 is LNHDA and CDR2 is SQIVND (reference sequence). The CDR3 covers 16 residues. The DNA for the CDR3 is TGTGCCAGTAGTATTCAATCAGGGTTCTTCGGCTATGGCTACACCTTC. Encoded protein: CASSIQSGFFGYGYTF.

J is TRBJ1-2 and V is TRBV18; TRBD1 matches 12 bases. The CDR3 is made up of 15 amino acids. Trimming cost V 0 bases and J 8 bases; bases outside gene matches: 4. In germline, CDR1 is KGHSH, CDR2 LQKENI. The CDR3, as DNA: TGTGCCAGCTCACCACCGGGACAGGGGGCTGTCGGCTACACCTTC. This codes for CASSPPGQGAVGYTF.

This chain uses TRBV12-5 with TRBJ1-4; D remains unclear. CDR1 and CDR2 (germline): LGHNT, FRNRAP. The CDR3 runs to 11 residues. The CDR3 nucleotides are TGTGCGGTGGCCAATAATGAAAAACTGTTTTTT. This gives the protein CAVANNEKLFF.

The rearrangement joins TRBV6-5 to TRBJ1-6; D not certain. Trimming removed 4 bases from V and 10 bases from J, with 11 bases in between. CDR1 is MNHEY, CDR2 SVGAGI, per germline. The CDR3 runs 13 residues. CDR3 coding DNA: TGTGCCAGCAGTTTTCCACGAGGGTCACCCCTCCACTTT. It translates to CASSFPRGSPLHF.

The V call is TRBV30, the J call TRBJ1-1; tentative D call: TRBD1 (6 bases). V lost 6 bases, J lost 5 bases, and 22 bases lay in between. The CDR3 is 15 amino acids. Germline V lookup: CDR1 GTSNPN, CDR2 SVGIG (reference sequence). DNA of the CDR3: TGTGCCTGCACGGTGCTGATGGGGGCTGGAACTGAAGCTTTCTTT. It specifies CACTVLMGAGTEAFF.

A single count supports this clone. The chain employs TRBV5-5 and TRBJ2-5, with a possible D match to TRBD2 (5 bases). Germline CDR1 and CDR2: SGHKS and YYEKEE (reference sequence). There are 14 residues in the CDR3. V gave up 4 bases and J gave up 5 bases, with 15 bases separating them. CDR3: CASSPWAPGETQYF. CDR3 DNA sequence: TGTGCCAGCAGCCCATGGGCCCCGGGGGAGACCCAGTACTTC.